The 9 T cell receptor beta chains presented below share a single source sample, sequenced in a study of shared clonotypes between healthy human individuals. Libraries were prepared by immunoSEQ multiplex PCR; TCRdb keeps only in-frame clonotypes and omits some of them. The data show around 370,000 clones, 90% to 97% seen once. Sequencing was carried out using memory CD8+ T cells sorted from blood. Sample subset: CD45RO+ cells pooled with CCR7-negative TemRA cells. The receptors were sampled from a man younger than 40 in good health.

The gene calls are TRBV18 and TRBJ2-1, with 7 bases identical to TRBD2. Germline V gene data show CDR1 as KGHSH and CDR2 as LQKENI. Trimming removed 3 bases from V and 0 bases from J; junction bases left unmatched: 5. This CDR3 is built from 16 residues. The CDR3 loop reads CASSPMRGSSYNEQFF. The CDR3 DNA sequence: TGTGCCAGCTCACCGATGCGCGGGAGCTCCTACAATGAGCAGTTCTTC.

This chain joins TRBV5-1 and TRBJ2-3; 8 bases map to TRBD2. J gave up 0 bases and V 4 bases, and 1 base lay outside the gene matches. Germline V gives CDR1 SGHRS, CDR2 YFSETQ. The CDR3 consists of 14 residues. The CDR3 sequence: CASSGGRSTDTQYF. The CDR3 DNA reads as TGCGCCAGCAGCGGCGGGAGGAGCACAGATACGCAGTATTTT.

Notes on this clone: This sample also contains other DNA sequences that code for the same CDR3. This chain uses TRBV6-5 with TRBJ1-1, with D hard to call. V lost 2 bases to trimming and J lost 5 bases, with 9 bases between them. Germline CDR1 reads MNHEY; CDR2 reads SVGAGI. This CDR3 spans 13 amino acids. CDR3 in amino acids: CASSYLRGTEAFF. CDR3 nucleotides: TGTGCCAGCAGTTACCTACGCGGAACTGAAGCTTTCTTT.

On this clone itself: At one boundary the junction diverges from the germline segment, which might be a read error. The chain combines TRBV7-7 with TRBJ2-3, with 9 bases fitting TRBD2. Germline V gives CDR1 SSHAT, CDR2 FNYEAQ (reference sequence). This CDR3 region has 15 residues. As DNA, the CDR3 is TGTGCTAGCAGCCTAGGACTAGCGCGGACAGATACGCAGTATTTT. It is translated as CASSLGLARTDTQYF.

The V gene is TRBV27, the J gene TRBJ2-6, with D hard to call. There are 14 residues in the CDR3. The V gene's germline CDR1 is MNHEY and CDR2 SMNVEV (reference sequence). Trimming took off 6 bases at V and 1 base at J, with 7 bases between the two ends. The CDR3 is CASRILSGANVLTF. DNA of the CDR3: TGTGCCAGCAGGATACTATCTGGGGCCAACGTCCTGACTTTC.

This clone has a single count. CDR3 region: CASSLWGDGNQPQHF. The DNA of the CDR3 is TGTGCCAGCAGTTTATGGGGGGACGGCAATCAGCCCCAGCATTTT. The chain employs TRBV27 and TRBJ1-5; D perhaps matches TRBD1 (5 bases). Germline CDR1 MNHEY, CDR2 SMNVEV (reference sequence). V shed 1 base and J shed 2 bases, with 9 bases lying between them. This CDR3 contains 15 residues.

The chain has TRBV4-1 and TRBJ2-5; 7 bases line up with TRBD2. V dropped 1 base and J dropped 2; count of bases not matched to a gene: 7. The CDR3 consists of 16 residues. The germline V gene has CDR1 MGHRA and CDR2 YSYEKL. CDR3 bases: TGCGCCAGCAGCCAAGTCGCCCTAGCGGTACAAGAGACCCAGTACTTC. Protein sequence: CASSQVALAVQETQYF.

This chain connects TRBV11-2 to TRBJ2-3, with TRBD2 matching over 7 bases. The V gene's germline CDR1 is SGHAT and CDR2 FQNNGV. The length of the CDR3 is 17 residues. J lost 4 bases, V lost 5 bases, and 15 bases had no gene match. The CDR3 is CASSPYVGGSGADTQYF. The CDR3 nucleotides read TGTGCCAGCAGCCCGTATGTGGGCGGGAGTGGAGCAGATACGCAGTATTTT.

V and J are TRBV5-1 and TRBJ2-5, with D tentatively TRBD2 (5 bases). Germline CDR1 SGHRS, CDR2 YFSETQ. Trimming took 3 bases from V and 3 from J, leaving 9 bases between them. The CDR3 sequence is 13 residues long. CDR3 coding DNA: TGCGCCAGCAGCTGGCCGGGGAAAGAGACCCAGTACTTC. Its protein product is CASSWPGKETQYF.